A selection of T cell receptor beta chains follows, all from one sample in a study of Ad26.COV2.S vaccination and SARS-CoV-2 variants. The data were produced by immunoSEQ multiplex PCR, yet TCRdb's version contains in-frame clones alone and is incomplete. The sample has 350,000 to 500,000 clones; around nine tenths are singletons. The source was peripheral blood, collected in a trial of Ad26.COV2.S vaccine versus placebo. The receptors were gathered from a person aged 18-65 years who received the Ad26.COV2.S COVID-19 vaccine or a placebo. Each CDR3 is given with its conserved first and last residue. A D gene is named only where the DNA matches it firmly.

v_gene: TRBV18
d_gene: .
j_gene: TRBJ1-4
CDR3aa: CASSRDRQEKLFF
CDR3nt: TGTGCCAGCTCACGGGATCGTCAAGAAAAACTGTTTTTT

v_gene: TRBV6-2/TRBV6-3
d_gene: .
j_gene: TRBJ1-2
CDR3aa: CASSYSGDLLSNYGYTF
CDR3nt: TGTGCCAGCAGTTACTCGGGGGATTTACTATCTAACTATGGCTACACCTTC

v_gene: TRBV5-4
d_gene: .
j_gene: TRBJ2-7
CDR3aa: CASSTNRDYEQYF
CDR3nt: TGTGCCAGCAGCACCAACCGGGACTACGAGCAGTACTTC

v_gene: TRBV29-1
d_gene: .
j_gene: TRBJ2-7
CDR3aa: CSVRGSVDEQYF
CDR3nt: TGCAGCGTAAGAGGGAGTGTCGACGAGCAGTACTTC

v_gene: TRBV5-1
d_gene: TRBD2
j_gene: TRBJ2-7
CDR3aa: CASSQSGNYEQYF
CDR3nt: TGCGCCAGCAGCCAGAGCGGGAACTACGAGCAGTACTTC

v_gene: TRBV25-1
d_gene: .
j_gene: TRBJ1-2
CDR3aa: CASSGQGYTF
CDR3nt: TGTGCCAGCAGTGGCCAGGGCTACACCTTC

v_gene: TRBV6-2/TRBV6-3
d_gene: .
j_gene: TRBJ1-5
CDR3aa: CASSPPLSNQPQHF
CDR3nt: TGTGCCAGCAGCCCTCCCCTTAGCAATCAGCCCCAGCATTTT

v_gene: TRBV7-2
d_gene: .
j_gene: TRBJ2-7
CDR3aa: CASSLDPNRGEQYF
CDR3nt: TGTGCCAGCAGCTTAGACCCCAACCGGGGGGAGCAGTACTTC

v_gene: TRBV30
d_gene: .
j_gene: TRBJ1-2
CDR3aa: CAWSVQGFSYGYTF
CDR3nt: TGTGCCTGGAGTGTACAAGGGTTCTCCTATGGCTACACCTTC

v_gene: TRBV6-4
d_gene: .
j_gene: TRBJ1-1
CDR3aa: CASRESGANTEAFF
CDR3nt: TGTGCCAGCAGAGAGTCGGGGGCCAACACTGAAGCTTTCTTT

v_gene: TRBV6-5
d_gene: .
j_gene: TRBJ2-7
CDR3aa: CASSYSGGTFNEQYF
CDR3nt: TGTGCCAGCAGTTACTCAGGAGGGACTTTCAACGAGCAGTACTTC

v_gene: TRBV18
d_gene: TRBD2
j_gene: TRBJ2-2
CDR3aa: CASSSTGLANTGELFF
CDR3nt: TGTGCCAGCTCAAGTACTGGACTAGCGAACACCGGGGAGCTGTTTTTT

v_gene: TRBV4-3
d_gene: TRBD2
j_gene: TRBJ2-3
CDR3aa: CASSQDREGRVPQYF
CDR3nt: TGCGCCAGCAGCCAAGATAGGGAGGGGAGGGTGCCGCAGTATTTT

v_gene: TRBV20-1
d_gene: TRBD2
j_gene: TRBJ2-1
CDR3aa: CSASSPTSGVNEQFF
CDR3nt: TGCAGTGCTAGTTCCCCTACTAGCGGGGTTAATGAGCAGTTCTTC

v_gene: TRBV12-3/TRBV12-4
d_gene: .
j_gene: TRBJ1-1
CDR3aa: CASSFSPRTEAFF
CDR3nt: TGTGCCAGCAGTTTCTCCCCACGAACTGAAGCTTTCTTT

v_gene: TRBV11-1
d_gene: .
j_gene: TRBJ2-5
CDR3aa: CASRPGGGEETQYF
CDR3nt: TGTGCCAGCCGGCCGGGAGGGGGCGAAGAGACCCAGTACTTC

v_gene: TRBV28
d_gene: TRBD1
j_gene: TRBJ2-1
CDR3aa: CASSGEGQGMSEQFF
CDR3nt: TGTGCCAGCAGCGGGGAAGGACAGGGAATGAGTGAGCAGTTCTTC

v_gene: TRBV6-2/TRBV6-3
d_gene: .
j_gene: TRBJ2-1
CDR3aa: CASSYSTNYNEQFF
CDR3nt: TGTGCCAGCAGTTACTCCACTAATTACAATGAGCAGTTCTTC

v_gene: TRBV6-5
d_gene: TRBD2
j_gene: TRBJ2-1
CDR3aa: CASVASGSSYNEQFF
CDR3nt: TGTGCCAGCGTGGCTAGCGGGAGTTCCTACAATGAGCAGTTCTTC

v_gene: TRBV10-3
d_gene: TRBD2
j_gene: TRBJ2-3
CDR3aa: CAIKITSVADTQYF
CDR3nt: TGTGCCATTAAAATTACTAGCGTAGCAGATACGCAGTATTTT

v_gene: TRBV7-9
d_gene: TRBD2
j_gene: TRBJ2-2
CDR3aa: CASSLKSAGDTGELFF
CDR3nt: TGTGCCAGCAGCTTAAAGTCGGCGGGAGACACCGGGGAGCTGTTTTTT

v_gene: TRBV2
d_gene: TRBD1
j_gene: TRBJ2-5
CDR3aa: CASGPGTGGGMTQYF
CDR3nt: TGTGCCAGCGGGCCCGGGACAGGGGGTGGTATGACCCAGTACTTC

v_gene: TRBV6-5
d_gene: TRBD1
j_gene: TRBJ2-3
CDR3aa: CASTATQGADTQYF
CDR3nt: TGTGCCAGCACCGCGACACAGGGGGCAGATACGCAGTATTTT

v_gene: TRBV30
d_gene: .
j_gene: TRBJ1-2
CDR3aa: CAWSADTTDYGYTF
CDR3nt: TGTGCCTGGAGTGCCGACACTACCGACTATGGCTACACCTTC

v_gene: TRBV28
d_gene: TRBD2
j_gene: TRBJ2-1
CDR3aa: CAGGSSGIDEQFF
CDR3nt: TGTGCCGGTGGGTCTAGCGGGATAGATGAGCAGTTCTTC

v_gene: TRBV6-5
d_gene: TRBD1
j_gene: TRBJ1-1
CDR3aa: CASTGTGTGPRAFF
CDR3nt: TGTGCCAGCACCGGGACAGGGACAGGGCCGAGGGCTTTCTTT

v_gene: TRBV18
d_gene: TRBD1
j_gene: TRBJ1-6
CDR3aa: CASSPAGQENSPLHF
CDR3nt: TGTGCCAGCTCGCCCGCGGGACAGGAAAATTCACCCCTCCACTTT

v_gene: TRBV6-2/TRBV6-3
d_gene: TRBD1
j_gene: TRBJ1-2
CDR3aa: CASSYFLGQGNYGYTF
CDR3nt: TGTGCCAGCAGTTACTTCCTTGGACAGGGTAACTATGGCTACACCTTC

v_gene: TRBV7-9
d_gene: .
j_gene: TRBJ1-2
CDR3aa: CASSSSTGFFPSYGYTF
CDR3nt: TGTGCCAGCAGCTCCAGTACAGGTTTTTTCCCCAGCTATGGCTACACCTTC